This T cell receptor beta chain originates from a study of blood T cell repertoires in COVID-19. This table comes from immunoSEQ multiplex PCR, and its TCRdb copy is limited to in-frame clones, with some not included. The repertoire holds a few hundred thousand clones, 75% to 90% seen once, with about 3.6% in the top ten. This CDR3 has 16 amino acids. V dropped 4 bases and J dropped 2 bases, with 17 bases sitting between them. Per the germline V gene, CDR1 is KGHSH and CDR2 is LQKENI. This clone was picked up one time. The rearrangement uses TRBV18 and TRBJ2-5; the D gene is possibly TRBD2 (6 bases). Specimen: peripheral blood. The receptor comes from a woman in her late teens or twenties with acute or convalescent COVID-19. CDR3 amino acids: CASSRGVTSNQETQYF. The CDR3, as DNA: TGTGCCAGCTCACGCGGGGTGACCAGTAATCAAGAGACCCAGTACTTC.